Shown below are 9 T cell receptor beta chains from a single sample sequenced in a study of CD8+ T cells in alopecia areata. Following extraction, RNA underwent reverse transcription to cDNA, which served as the sequencing template. Sequencing used immunoSEQ multiplex PCR; TCRdb keeps in-frame clones, though not all of them. The sample records approximately 180,000 clones, over 55% being singletons. The source material was CD4+ T cells sorted from blood, sampled at week 0. The receptors stem from a human donor with alopecia areata.

The V and J genes are TRBV5-1 and TRBJ1-1; unclear D gene. This CDR3 has 14 residues. The germline V gene has CDR1 SGHRS and CDR2 YFSETQ. V dropped 4 bases and J dropped 2 bases, with 12 bases sitting between them. CDR3 nucleotide sequence: TGCGCCAGCAGCCCAGGATTCGACAACACTGAAGCTTTCTTT. Translation: CASSPGFDNTEAFF.

The rearrangement joins TRBV30 to TRBJ1-5, with a weak D call TRBD1 (6 bases). CDR1 is GTSNPN and CDR2 is SVGIG in the germline V gene (reference sequence). The CDR3 is made up of 16 amino acids. V gave up 1 base and J gave up 9 bases, with 22 bases separating them. DNA for the CDR3: TGTGCCTGGAGTGGATCTAGTGGACAGTTGGGTGGGCCCCAGCATTTT. Amino acids: CAWSGSSGQLGGPQHF.

The genes are TRBV9 and TRBJ1-6; TRBD1 matches 8 bases. The CDR3 sequence is 15 residues long. In germline, CDR1 is SGDLS, CDR2 YYNGEE. The V gene end was trimmed by 2 bases and the J gene end by 6 bases; junction bases not matched to a gene: 4. The CDR3 region has the DNA TGTGCCAGCAGCGTTGGGGACAGGACTAATTCACCCCTCCACTTT. The encoded protein is CASSVGDRTNSPLHF.

The V call is TRBV29-1, the J call TRBJ1-4; D gene unclear. CDR1 is SQVTM and CDR2 is ANQGSEA in the germline V gene. V was cut by 4 bases and J by 8 bases, with 14 bases left in between. This CDR3 contains 13 residues. The CDR3 here is CSVGAGGVEKLFF. The CDR3 DNA follows: TGCAGCGTTGGTGCAGGCGGGGTGGAAAAACTGTTTTTT. The whole variable domain, remainder taken from reference TRBV29-1 and TRBJ1-4, is SAVISQKPSRDICQRGTSLTIQCQVDSQVTMMFWYRQQPGQSLTLIATANQGSEATYESGFVIDKFPISRPNLTFSTLTVSNMSPEDSSIYLCSVGAGGVEKLFFGSGTQLSVL.

V usage is TRBV29-1 and J usage is TRBJ2-3; perhaps D is TRBD1 or TRBD2 (5 bases each). The V end was cut by 5 bases, the J end by 3 bases, with 12 bases between. CDR3 size: 13 residues. Germline V gives CDR1 SQVTM, CDR2 ANQGSEA. The CDR3 is CSVYGGSTDTQYF. The CDR3 DNA is TGCAGCGTTTATGGGGGATCAACAGATACGCAGTATTTT.

This clone was observed a few times. The chain carries TRBV14 and TRBJ2-7; D is uncertain. The germline V gene has CDR1 SGHDN and CDR2 FVKESK. V lost 1 base, J lost 3 bases, and 7 bases lay in between. The CDR3 length is 13 residues. CDR3 sequence reads: CASSQGSSYEQYF. The CDR3 nucleotides read TGTGCCAGCAGCCAAGGGTCCAGCTACGAGCAGTACTTC.

CDR3 region: CASSQDYPGTFRGSYEQYF. For the CDR3, the DNA is TGCGCCAGCAGCCAAGATTATCCAGGAACATTTCGGGGGTCCTACGAGCAGTACTTC. The rearrangement joins TRBV4-3 to TRBJ2-7, with D possibly TRBD2 on 6 matching bases. The CDR3 is 19 residues long. Trimming took off 0 bases at V and 1 base at J, with 22 bases between the two ends. In germline, CDR1 is LGHNA, CDR2 YSLEER.

Notes on this clone: The sample contains more than one DNA sequence encoding this CDR3. V and J are TRBV30 and TRBJ1-5, with 7 positions matching TRBD1. Per germline, CDR1 GTSNPN and CDR2 SVGIG (reference sequence). After removal of 1 base from V and 7 bases from J, the junction contained 4 bases not matched to a gene. CDR3 length: 13 amino acids. The CDR3 DNA follows: TGTGCCTGGAGTGGGCAGGGGGACCAGCCCCAGCATTTT. It encodes CAWSGQGDQPQHF.

J is TRBJ1-2 and V is TRBV30; TRBD1 aligns across 9 bases. Looked up from germline, CDR1 is GTSNPN and CDR2 is SVGIG (reference sequence). The CDR3 loop spans 13 amino acids. V trimming: 1 base; J trimming: 8 bases; junction bases outside the gene matches: 5. DNA of the CDR3: TGTGCCTGGAGTGCCGACAGGGGGGCGGGCTACACCTTC. Translation: CAWSADRGAGYTF.